Each of the 20 T cell receptor beta chains below was sequenced from the same sample in a study of T cell responses to AZD1222 COVID-19 vaccine. Sequencing used immunoSEQ multiplex PCR; TCRdb keeps in-frame clones, though not all of them. The table has under 150,000 clones, 92% seen once; the top ten hold roughly 10%. The sample in question was peripheral blood, obtained 28 days after the second AZD1222 dose. The receptors derive from an adult who received the AZD1222 COVID-19 vaccine.

This rearrangement joins TRBV27 to TRBJ2-1, with no clear D. Germline V lookup: CDR1 MNHEY, CDR2 SMNVEV (reference sequence). V was trimmed by 3 bases and J by 5 bases, leaving 5 bases between them. This CDR3 has 12 residues. The CDR3 reads CASSFVNNEQFF. DNA of the CDR3: TGTGCCAGCAGTTTCGTAAACAATGAGCAGTTCTTC.

V usage is TRBV5-1 and J usage is TRBJ2-1; possible D gene TRBD1, 6 bases. V dropped 0 bases and J dropped 6 bases, with 16 bases sitting between them. CDR3 length: 16 amino acids. Germline CDR1 SGHRS, CDR2 YFSETQ. Here the CDR3 DNA reads TGCGCCAGCAGCTTGGCCTCTTACAGGGTAGGCAATGAGCAGTTCTTC. Translated, it gives CASSLASYRVGNEQFF.

The rearrangement links TRBV5-5 to TRBJ1-2, with 8 positions matching TRBD1. V lost 2 bases and J lost 8; bases outside the gene matches: 5. The CDR3 is 13 residues long. The germline V gene encodes CDR1 SGHKS and CDR2 YYEKEE (reference sequence). CDR3 in DNA: TGTGCCAGCAGCTTACCAGGGGGCCGGGGCTACACCTTC. Amino acids: CASSLPGGRGYTF.

The V call is TRBV12-3 or TRBV12-4, the J call TRBJ1-1; TRBD1 might be the D (5 bases). The V end lost 6 bases, the J end lost 1 base, and 9 bases lay between the germline ends. The CDR3 is made up of 13 amino acids. The CDR3 protein is CASRGDGNTEAFF. In nucleotides, the CDR3 is TGTGCCAGCAGAGGGGACGGGAACACTGAAGCTTTCTTT.

CDR3 in amino acids: CATSNSGQKAYNEQFF. The DNA of the CDR3 is TGTGCCACCAGTAACTCGGGACAGAAGGCATACAATGAGCAGTTCTTC. V is TRBV24-1 and J is TRBJ2-1; 7 positions agree with TRBD1. The CDR3 totals 16 residues. With 6 bases clipped from V and 4 bases from J, the junction kept 11 bases outside the gene matches. Germline CDR1 KGHDR, CDR2 SFDVKD.

The genes are TRBV7-8 and TRBJ1-2; possible D gene TRBD1, 5 bases. Trimming cost V 5 bases and J 8 bases, with 18 bases left between them. The CDR3 has 14 residues. Germline assignment: CDR1 SGHVS and CDR2 FQNEAQ. CDR3 loop: CASSNRDPIGGYTF. The DNA for the CDR3 is TGTGCCAGCAGCAACCGGGACCCCATAGGGGGCTACACCTTC.

This sequence joins TRBV5-4 and TRBJ2-7; 10 bases are shared with TRBD2. Per the germline V gene, CDR1 is SGHNT and CDR2 is YYREEE (reference sequence). CDR3 length equals 16 residues. V lost 4 bases, J lost 5 bases, and 12 bases stayed unmatched. Here the CDR3 reads CASSPPPGLALDEQYF. The DNA for the CDR3 is TGTGCCAGCAGCCCCCCTCCGGGACTAGCGCTCGACGAGCAGTACTTC.

V usage is TRBV19 and J usage is TRBJ2-7, with no clear D. Germline V gene data show CDR1 as LNHDA and CDR2 as SQIVND (reference sequence). The CDR3 is made up of 12 amino acids. Trimming removed 6 bases at V and 7 bases at J, with 13 bases between. The CDR3 DNA follows: TGTGCCAGTAGCGAGACACCCTGGGAGCAGTACTTC. It encodes CASSETPWEQYF.

This clone has just a few counts. This same CDR3 is encoded by further DNA sequences in the sample. V usage is TRBV18 and J usage is TRBJ1-1; D gene ambiguous. The CDR3 is made up of 13 amino acids. Germline V gene lookup returns CDR1 KGHSH and CDR2 LQKENI. Trimming took 2 bases from V and 0 from J, leaving 4 bases between them. CDR3 residues: CASSPGLNTEAFF. In DNA form, the CDR3 reads TGTGCCAGCTCACCAGGATTGAACACTGAAGCTTTCTTT. Full variable domain (outside the CDR3, taken from reference TRBV18 and TRBJ1-1): NAGVMQNPRHLVRRRGQEARLRCSPMKGHSHVYWYRQLPEEGLKFMVYLQKENIIDESGMPKERFSAEFPKEGPSILRIQQVVRGDSAAYFCASSPGLNTEAFFGQGTRLTVV.

The gene calls are TRBV3-1 (or the pseudogene TRBV3-2) and TRBJ1-2; perhaps TRBD1 as D (6 bases). The length of the CDR3 is 14 residues. V was shortened by 4 bases and J by 5 bases, with 14 bases between the two germline ends. Germline V gene data show CDR1 as LGHDT and CDR2 as YNNKEL (reference sequence). The CDR3: CASSPRQVQYGYTF. CDR3 coding DNA: TGTGCCAGCAGCCCCAGACAGGTTCAATATGGCTACACCTTC.

V usage is TRBV9 and J usage is TRBJ1-2; possible D gene TRBD1, 5 bases. Looked up from germline, CDR1 is SGDLS and CDR2 is YYNGEE. Trimming removed 0 bases at V and 4 bases at J, with 10 bases between. This CDR3 spans 14 amino acids. CDR3 DNA sequence: TGTGCCAGCAGCGTAGGGCAGGGCAGCTATGGCTACACCTTC. Protein product: CASSVGQGSYGYTF.

V is TRBV29-1 and J is TRBJ1-5; a weak D match, TRBD1 (6 bases). Per the germline V gene, CDR1 is SQVTM and CDR2 is ANQGSEA. The CDR3 loop spans 14 amino acids. Trimming cost V 7 bases and J 7 bases, with 20 bases left between them. The CDR3 nucleotides are TGCAGCGCCCAAGAGGGGGGCCCCGGGCAGCCCCAGCATTTT. This encodes CSAQEGGPGQPQHF.

This chain joins TRBV19 and TRBJ2-5; 11 positions match TRBD1. Germline V gene sequence: CDR1 LNHDA, CDR2 SQIVND (reference sequence). J was trimmed by 2 bases and V by 4 bases; bases with no gene match: 3. This CDR3 comprises 15 residues. The CDR3 bases are TGTGCCAGTAGTAGGGGACAGGGGGGACAAGAGACCCAGTACTTC. This encodes CASSRGQGGQETQYF.

The chain links TRBV7-9 to TRBJ1-2; tentatively, D is TRBD1 (6 bases). V was trimmed by 6 bases and J by 4 bases, leaving 9 bases between them. Germline V lookup: CDR1 SEHNR, CDR2 FQNEAQ (reference sequence). This CDR3 region has 12 residues. CDR3 amino acids: CASSDRPYGYTF. The CDR3 coding sequence is TGTGCCAGCAGTGACAGGCCCTATGGCTACACCTTC.

The chain joins TRBV5-1 to TRBJ1-1, with D perhaps matching TRBD1 (5 bases). With 5 bases removed from V and 1 base from J, the gap between germline ends came to 12 bases. The CDR3 runs 14 residues. CDR1 and CDR2 from the germline V gene are SGHRS and YFSETQ. Written as DNA, the CDR3 is TGCGCCAGCAGAGGAGGGGAGGAGAACACTGAAGCTTTCTTT. Translating gives CASRGGEENTEAFF.

The V and J genes are TRBV3-1 (or the pseudogene TRBV3-2) and TRBJ1-6; D possibly corresponds to TRBD1 (5 bases). V gave up 3 bases and J gave up 7 bases, with 10 bases separating them. The CDR3 totals 14 residues. Germline values: CDR1 LGHDT, CDR2 YNNKEL (reference sequence). CDR3 nucleotide sequence: TGTGCCAGCAGCCAGGAGGGGCGGAATTCACCCCTCCACTTT. Translation: CASSQEGRNSPLHF.

J is TRBJ2-1 and V is TRBV6-5; 8 bases agree with TRBD1. V lost 6 bases and J lost 1; bases outside the gene matches: 5. The length of the CDR3 is 15 residues. Germline CDR1 and CDR2: MNHEY and SVGAGI. As DNA, the CDR3 is TGTGCCAGCAGGCGACAGGGGAGTTCCTACAATGAGCAGTTCTTC. Amino acids: CASRRQGSSYNEQFF.

J is TRBJ2-2 and V is TRBV5-8; D unresolved. Deletions cut 2 bases from V and 2 bases from J, with 10 bases between. The length of the CDR3 is 15 residues. Germline assignment: CDR1 SGHTS and CDR2 YDEGEE. As DNA, the CDR3 is TGTGCCAGCAGCTTAAGTTCCCGAAACACCGGGGAGCTGTTTTTT. Its protein product is CASSLSSRNTGELFF. Full variable domain (remainder filled in from reference TRBV5-8 and TRBJ2-2): EAGVTQSPTHLIKTRGQQATLRCSPISGHTSVYWYQQALGLGLQFLLWYDEGEERNRGNFPPRFSGRQFPNYSSELNVNALELEDSALYLCASSLSSRNTGELFFGEGSRLTVL.

The genes are TRBV19 and TRBJ1-5; D call uncertain. Germline CDR1 and CDR2: LNHDA and SQIVND (reference sequence). The V end lost 3 bases, the J end lost 0 bases, and 9 bases lay between the germline ends. The CDR3 loop spans 15 amino acids. The CDR3 loop reads CASSMLGYSNQPQHF. The DNA for the CDR3 is TGTGCCAGTAGTATGTTGGGATATAGCAATCAGCCCCAGCATTTT.

The V call is TRBV28, the J call TRBJ2-5; D is unclear. This CDR3 has 12 residues. CDR1 and CDR2 (germline): MDHEN, SYDVKM. V gave up 7 bases and J gave up 2 bases, with 8 bases separating them. Here the CDR3 reads CASNPRQETQYF. The CDR3, as DNA: TGTGCCAGCAATCCCCGACAAGAGACCCAGTACTTC.